This T cell receptor beta chain stems from a study of blood T cell repertoires in COVID-19. The assay was immunoSEQ multiplex PCR, and TCRdb's table has in-frame clones only and misses some. The table records about 280,000 clones, 89% of them present only once. V gave up 4 bases and J gave up 3 bases; unmatched junction bases: 13. Germline V lookup: CDR1 KGHSH, CDR2 LQKENI. The CDR3 extends over 17 amino acids. Input material: peripheral blood. The genes are TRBV18 and TRBJ2-7, with 9 bases fitting TRBD1. This clonotype was obtained from a man between 45 and 60 years old with acute or convalescent COVID-19. Here the CDR3 reads CASSRGPDRGNVYEQYF. The CDR3 region has the DNA TGTGCCAGCTCACGGGGACCGGACAGGGGAAATGTCTACGAGCAGTACTTC. Supplemented by reference TRBV18 and TRBJ2-7, the full variable domain reads NAGVMQNPRHLVRRRGQEARLRCSPMKGHSHVYWYRQLPEEGLKFMVYLQKENIIDESGMPKERFSAEFPKEGPSILRIQQVVRGDSAAYFCASSRGPDRGNVYEQYFGPGTRLTVT.